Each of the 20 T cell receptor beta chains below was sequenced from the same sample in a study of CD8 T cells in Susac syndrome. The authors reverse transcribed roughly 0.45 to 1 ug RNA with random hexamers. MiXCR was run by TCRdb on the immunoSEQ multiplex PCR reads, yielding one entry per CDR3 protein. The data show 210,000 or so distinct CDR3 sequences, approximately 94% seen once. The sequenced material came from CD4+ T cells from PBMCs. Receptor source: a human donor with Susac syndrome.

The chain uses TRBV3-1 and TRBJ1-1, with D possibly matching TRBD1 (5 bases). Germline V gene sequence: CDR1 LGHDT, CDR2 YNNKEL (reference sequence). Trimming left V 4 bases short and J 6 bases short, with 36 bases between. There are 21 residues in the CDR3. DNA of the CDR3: TGTGCCAGCAGCCGAGGGGCAGGGTATGGTATGTCCCCCTCGAGGGTCGCTGAAGCTTTCTTT. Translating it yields CASSRGAGYGMSPSRVAEAFF. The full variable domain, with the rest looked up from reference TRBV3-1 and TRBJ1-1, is DTAVSQTPKYLVTQMGNDKSIKCEQNLGHDTMYWYKQDSKKFLKIMFSYNNKELIINETVPNRFSPKSPDKAHLNLHINSLELGDSAVYFCASSRGAGYGMSPSRVAEAFFGQGTRLTVV.

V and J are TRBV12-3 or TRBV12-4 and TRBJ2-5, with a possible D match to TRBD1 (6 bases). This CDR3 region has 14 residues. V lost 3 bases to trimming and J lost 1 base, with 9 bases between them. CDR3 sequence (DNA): TGTGCCAGCAGTTTCTGGGGGCGCCAAGAGACCCAGTACTTC. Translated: CASSFWGRQETQYF.

CDR3 DNA sequence: TGTGCCAGTCGGGCGCAGGGACAGGGGGGGACGGAGACCCAGTACTTC. Encoded protein: CASRAQGQGGTETQYF. The V gene is TRBV19, the J gene TRBJ2-5; 11 nucleotides align to TRBD1. Per germline, CDR1 LNHDA and CDR2 SQIVND (reference sequence). The CDR3 has 16 amino acids. Trimming removed 8 bases from V and 5 bases from J; junction bases left unmatched: 13.

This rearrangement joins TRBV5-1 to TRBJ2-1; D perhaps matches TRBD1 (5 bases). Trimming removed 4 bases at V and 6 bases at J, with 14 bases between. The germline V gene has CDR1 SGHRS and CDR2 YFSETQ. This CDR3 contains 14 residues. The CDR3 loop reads CASSLTLQGNEQFF. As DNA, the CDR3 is TGCGCCAGCAGCCTGACGTTGCAGGGCAATGAGCAGTTCTTC.

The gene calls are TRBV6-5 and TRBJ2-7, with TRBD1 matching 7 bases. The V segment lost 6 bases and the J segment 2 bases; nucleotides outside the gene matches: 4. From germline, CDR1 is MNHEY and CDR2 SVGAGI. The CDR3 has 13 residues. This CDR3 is CASRQQGTYEQYF. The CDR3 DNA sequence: TGTGCCAGCAGGCAACAGGGGACCTACGAGCAGTACTTC.

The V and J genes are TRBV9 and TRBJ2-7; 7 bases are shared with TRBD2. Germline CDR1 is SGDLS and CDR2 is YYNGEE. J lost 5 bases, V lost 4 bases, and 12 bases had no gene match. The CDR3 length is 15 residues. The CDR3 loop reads CASSPLVGGTNEQYF. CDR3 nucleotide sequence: TGTGCCAGCAGCCCACTCGTCGGGGGGACTAACGAGCAGTACTTC. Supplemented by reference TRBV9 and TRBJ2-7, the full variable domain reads DSGVTQTPKHLITATGQRVTLRCSPRSGDLSVYWYQQSLDQGLQFLIQYYNGEERAKGNILERFSAQQFPDLHSELNLSSLELGDSALYFCASSPLVGGTNEQYFGPGTRLTVT.

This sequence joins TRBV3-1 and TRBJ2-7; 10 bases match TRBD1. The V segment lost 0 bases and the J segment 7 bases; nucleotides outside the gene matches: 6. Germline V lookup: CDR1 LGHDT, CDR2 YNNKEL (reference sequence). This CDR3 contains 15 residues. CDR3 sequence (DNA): TGTGCCAGCAGCCAAGATACGGACAGGGGGAGAGAGCAGTACTTC. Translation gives CASSQDTDRGREQYF.

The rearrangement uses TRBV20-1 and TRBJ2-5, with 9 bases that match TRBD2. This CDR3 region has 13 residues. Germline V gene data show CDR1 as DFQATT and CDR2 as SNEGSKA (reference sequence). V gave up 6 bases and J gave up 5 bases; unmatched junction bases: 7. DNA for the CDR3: TGCAGTGCCGCCAGCGGGGGGCGGGAGACCCAGTACTTC. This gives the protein CSAASGGRETQYF.

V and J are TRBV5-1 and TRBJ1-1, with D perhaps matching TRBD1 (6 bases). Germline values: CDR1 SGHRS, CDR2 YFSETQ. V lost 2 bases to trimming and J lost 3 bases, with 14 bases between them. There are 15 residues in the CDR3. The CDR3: CASSLRSPGDTEAFF. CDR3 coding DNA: TGCGCCAGCAGCTTACGGAGTCCAGGGGACACTGAAGCTTTCTTT.

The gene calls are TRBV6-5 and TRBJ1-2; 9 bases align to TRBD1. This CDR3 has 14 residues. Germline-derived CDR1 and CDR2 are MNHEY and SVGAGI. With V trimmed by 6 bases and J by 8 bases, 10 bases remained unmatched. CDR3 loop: CASSSTGGASGYTF. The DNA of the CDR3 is TGTGCCAGCAGCTCCACAGGGGGCGCGTCAGGCTACACCTTC.

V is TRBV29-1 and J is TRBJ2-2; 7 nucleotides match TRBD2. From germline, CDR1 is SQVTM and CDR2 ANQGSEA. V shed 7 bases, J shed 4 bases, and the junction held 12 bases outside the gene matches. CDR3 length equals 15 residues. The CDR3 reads CSAAGETGGTGELFF. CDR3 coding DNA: TGCAGCGCCGCCGGTGAAACGGGGGGCACCGGGGAGCTGTTTTTT.

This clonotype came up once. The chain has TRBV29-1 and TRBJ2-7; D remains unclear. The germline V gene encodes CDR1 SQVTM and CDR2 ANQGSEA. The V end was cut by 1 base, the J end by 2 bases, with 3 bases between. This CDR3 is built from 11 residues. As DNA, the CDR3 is TGCAGCGTTGAAGTTACCTACGAGCAGTACTTC. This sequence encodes CSVEVTYEQYF.

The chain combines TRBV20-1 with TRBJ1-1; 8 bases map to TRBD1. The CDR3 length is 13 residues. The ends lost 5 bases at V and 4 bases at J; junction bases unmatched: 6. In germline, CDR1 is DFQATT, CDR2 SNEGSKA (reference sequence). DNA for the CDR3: TGCAGTGCTGGCGATACAGGGGGCACTGAAGCTTTCTTT. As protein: CSAGDTGGTEAFF.

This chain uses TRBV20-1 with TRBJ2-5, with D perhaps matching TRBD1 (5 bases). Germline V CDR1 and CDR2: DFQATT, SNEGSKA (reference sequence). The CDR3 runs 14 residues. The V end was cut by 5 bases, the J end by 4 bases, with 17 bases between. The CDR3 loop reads CSAVRLSRGETQYF. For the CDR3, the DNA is TGCAGTGCTGTCCGCCTTTCTAGGGGAGAGACCCAGTACTTC.

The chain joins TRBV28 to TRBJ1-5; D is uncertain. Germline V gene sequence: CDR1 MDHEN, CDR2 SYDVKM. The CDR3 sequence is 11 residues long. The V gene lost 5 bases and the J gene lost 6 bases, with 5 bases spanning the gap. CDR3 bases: TGTGCCAGCAGTCGCAGTCAGCCCCAGCATTTT. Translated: CASSRSQPQHF.

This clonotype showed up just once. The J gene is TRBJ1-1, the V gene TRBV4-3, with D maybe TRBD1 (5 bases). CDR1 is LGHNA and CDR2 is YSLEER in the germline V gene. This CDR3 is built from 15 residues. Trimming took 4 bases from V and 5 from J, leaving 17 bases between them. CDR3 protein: CASSRERGVDTEAFF. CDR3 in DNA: TGCGCCAGCAGCCGGGAGCGGGGCGTCGATACTGAAGCTTTCTTT.

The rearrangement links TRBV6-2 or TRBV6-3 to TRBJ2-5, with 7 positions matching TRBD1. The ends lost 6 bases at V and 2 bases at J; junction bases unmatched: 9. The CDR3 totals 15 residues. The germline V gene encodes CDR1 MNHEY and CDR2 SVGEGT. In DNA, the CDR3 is TGTGCCAGCAGCACCCCGGGACAGATACAAGAGACCCAGTACTTC. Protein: CASSTPGQIQETQYF.

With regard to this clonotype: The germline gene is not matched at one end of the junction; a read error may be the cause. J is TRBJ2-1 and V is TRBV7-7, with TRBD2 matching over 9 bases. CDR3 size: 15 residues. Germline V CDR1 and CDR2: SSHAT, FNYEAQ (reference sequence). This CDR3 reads CASSSRLAANNEQFF. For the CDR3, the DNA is TGTGCTAGCAGCTCGAGACTAGCGGCTAACAATGAGCAGTTCTTC.

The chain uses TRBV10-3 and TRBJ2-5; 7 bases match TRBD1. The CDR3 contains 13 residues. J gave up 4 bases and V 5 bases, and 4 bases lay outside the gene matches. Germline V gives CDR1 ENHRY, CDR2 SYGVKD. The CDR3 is CAISSGQRETQYF. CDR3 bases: TGTGCCATCAGTTCGGGACAGCGAGAGACCCAGTACTTC.

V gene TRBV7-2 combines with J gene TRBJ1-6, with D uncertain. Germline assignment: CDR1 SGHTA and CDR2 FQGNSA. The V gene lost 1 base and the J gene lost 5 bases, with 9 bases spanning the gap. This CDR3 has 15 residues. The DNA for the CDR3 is TGTGCCAGCAGCTTAGGGTGGATAAATAATTCACCCCTCCACTTT. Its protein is CASSLGWINNSPLHF.